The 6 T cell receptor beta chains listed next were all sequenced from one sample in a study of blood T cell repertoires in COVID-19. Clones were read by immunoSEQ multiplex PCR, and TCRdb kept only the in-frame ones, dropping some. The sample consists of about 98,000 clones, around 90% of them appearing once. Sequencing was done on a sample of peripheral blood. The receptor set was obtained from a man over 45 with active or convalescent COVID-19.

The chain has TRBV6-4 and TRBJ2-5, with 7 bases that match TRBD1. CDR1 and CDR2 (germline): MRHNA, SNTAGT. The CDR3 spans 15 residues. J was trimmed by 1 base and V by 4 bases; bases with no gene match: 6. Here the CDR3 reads CASSATGASQETQYF. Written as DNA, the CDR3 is TGTGCCAGCAGTGCCACAGGGGCCAGCCAAGAGACCCAGTACTTC.

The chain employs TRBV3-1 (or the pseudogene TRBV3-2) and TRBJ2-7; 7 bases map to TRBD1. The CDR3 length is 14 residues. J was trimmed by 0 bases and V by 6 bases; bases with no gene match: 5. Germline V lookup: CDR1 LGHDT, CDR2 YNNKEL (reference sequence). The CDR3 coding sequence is TGTGCCAGCAGTGTACAGGGGTTCTCCTACGAGCAGTACTTC. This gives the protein CASSVQGFSYEQYF.

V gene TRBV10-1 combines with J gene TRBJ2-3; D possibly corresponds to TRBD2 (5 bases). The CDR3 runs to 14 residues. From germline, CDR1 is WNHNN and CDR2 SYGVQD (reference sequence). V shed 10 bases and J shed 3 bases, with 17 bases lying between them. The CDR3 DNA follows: TGCGCCACCAACCAAATGGCGGGTACAGATACGCAGTATTTT. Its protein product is CATNQMAGTDTQYF.

CDR3 nucleotides: TGTGCCAGTAGTCGACAGGGGCCCCCCTATGGCTACACCTTC. This gives the protein CASSRQGPPYGYTF. V gene TRBV19 combines with J gene TRBJ1-2; 8 bases are a match to TRBD1. With 5 bases clipped from V and 4 bases from J, the junction kept 6 bases outside the gene matches. The CDR3 runs to 14 residues. CDR1 and CDR2 from the germline V gene are LNHDA and SQIVND (reference sequence).

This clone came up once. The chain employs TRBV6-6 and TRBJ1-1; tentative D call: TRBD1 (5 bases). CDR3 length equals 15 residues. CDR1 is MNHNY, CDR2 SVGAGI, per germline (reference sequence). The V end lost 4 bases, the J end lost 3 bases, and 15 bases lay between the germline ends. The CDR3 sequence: CASSSAMGRDTEAFF. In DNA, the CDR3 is TGTGCCAGCAGTTCGGCCATGGGGCGCGACACTGAAGCTTTCTTT.

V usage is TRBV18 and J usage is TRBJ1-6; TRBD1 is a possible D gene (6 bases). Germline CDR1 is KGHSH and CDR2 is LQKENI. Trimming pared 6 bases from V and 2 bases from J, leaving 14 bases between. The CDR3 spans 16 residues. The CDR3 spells CASSEGGEAYNSPLHF. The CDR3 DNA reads TGTGCCAGCTCTGAAGGGGGAGAGGCCTATAATTCACCCCTCCACTTT.